This T cell receptor (beta chain) emerged from a study of blood T cell repertoires in COVID-19. Clones were sequenced by immunoSEQ multiplex PCR, and TCRdb holds only the in-frame ones, with some missing. The sample has 200,000 or so clones, around 87% seen once. V shed 5 bases and J 2 bases; nucleotides not matched to a gene: 6. The germline CDR1 and CDR2 sequences are SGHAT and FQNNGV. CDR3 length equals 16 residues. The J gene is TRBJ2-3, the V gene TRBV11-2; 11 nucleotides align to TRBD1. The TCR originated in a man aged 55 to 69 with acute or convalescent COVID-19. Sample: peripheral blood. CDR3 coding DNA: TGTGCCAGCAGCCCCCGGGACAGGGGGTCCACAGATACGCAGTATTTT. It translates to CASSPRDRGSTDTQYF.